This T cell receptor (beta chain) is drawn from a study of cytomegalovirus exposure and HLA in healthy donors. Overall study results and limits: In a later analysis, TCR beta V- and J-gene trimming showed a link to a missense DCLRE1C variant.

Participants comprised healthy donors of bone marrow. With respect to this clone: Its antigen is unidentified.

Germline CDR1 is SGHRS and CDR2 is YFSETQ. The V and J ends lost 5 bases and 6 bases respectively, with 17 bases between them. The CDR3 contains 14 residues. Use of 60 Vbeta and 13 Jbeta primers characterized the PCR. Clones were read by immunoSEQ multiplex PCR, and TCRdb kept only the in-frame ones, dropping some. The profile shows about 200,000 clones, about 79% of them singletons. Sequenced input: PBMCs. The clonotype comes from a young man in good health and CMV-seronegative. The chain recombines TRBV5-1 with TRBJ1-2; a weak D match, TRBD1 (6 bases). The chain's CDR3 is CASRAQGSYHGYTF. The CDR3 DNA is TGCGCCAGCAGGGCACAGGGATCTTATCATGGCTACACCTTC.